This TCR beta chain was documented in a study of blood T cell repertoires in COVID-19. Study in general: Samples representing acute and convalescent COVID-19 were sourced from the United States, Italy and Spain.

After removal of 8 bases from V and 2 bases from J, the junction contained 3 bases not matched to a gene. CDR3 length: 13 residues. Germline CDR1 MNHEY, CDR2 SVGAGI. The repertoire was sequenced with immunoSEQ multiplex PCR; TCRdb's copy has only in-frame clones and lacks some. The profile shows over 120,000 clones, around 86% of them singletons. Everyone who took part was roughly 18 to 90 years old, and they came from over 20 US areas. The material sequenced was PBMCs or T cells enriched from blood (not recorded which). This receptor was taken from a man aged 50-60 years who had recovered from COVID-19. The V and J genes are TRBV6-5 and TRBJ1-3, with 7 positions matching TRBD1. CDR3 sequence (DNA): TGTGCCAGCGGAAGGGGGCCTGGAAACACCATATATTTT. Its protein product is CASGRGPGNTIYF.